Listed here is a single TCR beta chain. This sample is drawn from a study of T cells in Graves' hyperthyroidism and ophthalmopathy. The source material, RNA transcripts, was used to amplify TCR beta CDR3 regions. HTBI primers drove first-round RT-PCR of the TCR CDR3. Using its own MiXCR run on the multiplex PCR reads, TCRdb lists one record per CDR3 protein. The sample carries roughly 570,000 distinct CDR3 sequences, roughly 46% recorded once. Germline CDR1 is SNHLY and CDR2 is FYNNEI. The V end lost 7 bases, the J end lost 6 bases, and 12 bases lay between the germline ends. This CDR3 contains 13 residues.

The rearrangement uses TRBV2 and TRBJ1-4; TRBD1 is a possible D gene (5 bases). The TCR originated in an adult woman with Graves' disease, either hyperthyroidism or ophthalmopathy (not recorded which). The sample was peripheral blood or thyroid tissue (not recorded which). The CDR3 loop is CASIGGGDEKLFF. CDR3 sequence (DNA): TGTGCCAGCATCGGTGGGGGGGATGAAAAACTGTTTTTT.